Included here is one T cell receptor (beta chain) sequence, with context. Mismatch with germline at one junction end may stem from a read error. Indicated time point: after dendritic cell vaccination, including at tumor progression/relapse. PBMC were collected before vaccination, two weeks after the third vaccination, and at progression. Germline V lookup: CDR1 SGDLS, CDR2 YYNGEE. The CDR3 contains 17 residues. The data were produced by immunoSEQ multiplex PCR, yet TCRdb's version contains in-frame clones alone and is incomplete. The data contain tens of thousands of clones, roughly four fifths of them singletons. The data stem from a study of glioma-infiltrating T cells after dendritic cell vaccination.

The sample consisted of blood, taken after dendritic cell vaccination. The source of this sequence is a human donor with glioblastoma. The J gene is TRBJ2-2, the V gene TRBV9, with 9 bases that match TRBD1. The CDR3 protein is CASGVGDRAENTGELFF. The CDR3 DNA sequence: TGTGCCAGCGGCGTAGGGGACAGGGCGGAGAACACCGGGGAGCTGTTTTTT. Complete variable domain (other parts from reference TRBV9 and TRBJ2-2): DSGVTQTPKHLITATGQRVTLRCSPRSGDLSVYWYQQSLDQGLQFLIQYYNGEERAKGNILERFSAQQFPDLHSELNLSSLELGDSALYFCASGVGDRAENTGELFFGEGSRLTVL.